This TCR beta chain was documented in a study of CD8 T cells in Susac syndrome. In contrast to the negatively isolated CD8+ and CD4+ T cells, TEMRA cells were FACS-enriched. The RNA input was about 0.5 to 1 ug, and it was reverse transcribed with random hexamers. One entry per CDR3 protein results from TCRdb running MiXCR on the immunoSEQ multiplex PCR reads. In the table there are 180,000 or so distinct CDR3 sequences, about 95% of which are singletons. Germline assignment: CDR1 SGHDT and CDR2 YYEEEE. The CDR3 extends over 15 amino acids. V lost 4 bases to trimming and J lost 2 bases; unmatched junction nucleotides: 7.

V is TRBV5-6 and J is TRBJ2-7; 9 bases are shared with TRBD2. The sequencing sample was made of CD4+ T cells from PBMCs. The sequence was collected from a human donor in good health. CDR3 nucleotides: TGTGCCAGCAGCGGCAAGGGACTAGCAACCTACGAGCAGTACTTC. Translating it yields CASSGKGLATYEQYF.